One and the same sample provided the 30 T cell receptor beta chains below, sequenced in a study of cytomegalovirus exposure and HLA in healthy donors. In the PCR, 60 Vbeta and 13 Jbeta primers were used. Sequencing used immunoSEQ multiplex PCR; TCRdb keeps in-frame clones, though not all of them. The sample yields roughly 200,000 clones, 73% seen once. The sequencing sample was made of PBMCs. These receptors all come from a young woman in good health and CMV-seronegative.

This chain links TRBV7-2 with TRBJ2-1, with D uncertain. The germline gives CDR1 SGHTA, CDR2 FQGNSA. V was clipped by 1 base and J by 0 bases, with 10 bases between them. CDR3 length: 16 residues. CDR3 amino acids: CASSLERQASYNEQFF. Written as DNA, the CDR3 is TGTGCCAGCAGCTTAGAAAGGCAGGCCTCCTACAATGAGCAGTTCTTC.

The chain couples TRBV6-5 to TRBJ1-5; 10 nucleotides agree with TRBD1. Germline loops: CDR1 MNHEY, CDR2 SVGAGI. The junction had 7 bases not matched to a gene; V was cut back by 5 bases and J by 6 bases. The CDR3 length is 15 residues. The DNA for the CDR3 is TGTGCCAGCAGTAGGGACAGGGGCGGTGGTCAGCCCCAGCATTTT. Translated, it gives CASSRDRGGGQPQHF.

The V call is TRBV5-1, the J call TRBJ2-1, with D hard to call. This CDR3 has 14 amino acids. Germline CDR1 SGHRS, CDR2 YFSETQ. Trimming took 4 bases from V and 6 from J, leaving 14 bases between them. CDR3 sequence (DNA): TGCGCCAGCAGCCCCAATTCTAGGCCCAATGAGCAGTTCTTC. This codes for CASSPNSRPNEQFF.

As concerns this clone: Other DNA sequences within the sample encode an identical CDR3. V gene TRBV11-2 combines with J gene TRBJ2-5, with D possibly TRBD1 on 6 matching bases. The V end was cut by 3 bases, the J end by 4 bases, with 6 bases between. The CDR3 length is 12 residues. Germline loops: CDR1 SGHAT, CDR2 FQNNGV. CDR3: CASSFRGETQYF. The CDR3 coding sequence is TGTGCCAGCAGCTTCAGGGGAGAGACCCAGTACTTC.

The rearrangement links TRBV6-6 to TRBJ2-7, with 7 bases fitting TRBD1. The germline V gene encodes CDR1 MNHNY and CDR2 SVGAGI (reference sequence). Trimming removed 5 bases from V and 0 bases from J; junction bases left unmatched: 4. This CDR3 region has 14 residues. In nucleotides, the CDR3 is TGTGCCAGCAGTCTGACAGGGATCTCCTACGAGCAGTACTTC. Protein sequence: CASSLTGISYEQYF.

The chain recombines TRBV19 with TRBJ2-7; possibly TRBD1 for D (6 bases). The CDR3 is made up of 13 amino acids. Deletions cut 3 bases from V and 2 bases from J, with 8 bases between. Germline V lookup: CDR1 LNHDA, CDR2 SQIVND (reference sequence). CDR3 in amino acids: CASSIKGAYEQYF. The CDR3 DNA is TGTGCCAGTAGTATCAAGGGGGCCTACGAGCAGTACTTC.

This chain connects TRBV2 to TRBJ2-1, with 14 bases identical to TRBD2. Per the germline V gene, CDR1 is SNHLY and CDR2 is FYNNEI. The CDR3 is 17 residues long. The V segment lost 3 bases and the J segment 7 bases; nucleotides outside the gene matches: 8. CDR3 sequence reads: CASSDSEGTSGGNEQFF. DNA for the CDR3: TGTGCCAGCAGTGATTCGGAAGGGACTAGCGGGGGTAATGAGCAGTTCTTC.

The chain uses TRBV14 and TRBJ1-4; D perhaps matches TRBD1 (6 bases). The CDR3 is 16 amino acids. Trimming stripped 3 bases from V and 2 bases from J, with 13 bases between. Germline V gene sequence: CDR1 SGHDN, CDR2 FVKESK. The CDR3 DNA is TGTGCCAGCAGCCACCGTACAGGGTTGACTAATGAAAAACTGTTTTTT. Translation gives CASSHRTGLTNEKLFF.

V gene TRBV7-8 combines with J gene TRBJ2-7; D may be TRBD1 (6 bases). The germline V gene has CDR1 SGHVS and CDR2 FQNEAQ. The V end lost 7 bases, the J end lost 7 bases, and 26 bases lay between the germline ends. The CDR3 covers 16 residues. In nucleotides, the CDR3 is TGTGCCAGCACCCCGTTGGGGCAGGGGTCCTTAAGTGAGCAGTACTTC. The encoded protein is CASTPLGQGSLSEQYF.

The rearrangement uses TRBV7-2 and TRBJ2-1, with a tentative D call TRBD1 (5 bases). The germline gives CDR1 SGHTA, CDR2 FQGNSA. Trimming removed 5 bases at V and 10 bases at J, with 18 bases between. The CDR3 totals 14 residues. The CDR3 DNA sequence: TGTGCCAGCAGCCTTACCCTCAACGGACAAGAGCAGTTCTTC. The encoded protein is CASSLTLNGQEQFF.

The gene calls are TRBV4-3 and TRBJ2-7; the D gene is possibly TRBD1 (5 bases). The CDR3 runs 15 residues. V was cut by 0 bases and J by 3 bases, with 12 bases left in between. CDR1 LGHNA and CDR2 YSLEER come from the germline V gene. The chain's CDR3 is CASSQEWTRYYEQYF. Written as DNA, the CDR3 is TGCGCCAGCAGCCAAGAGTGGACAAGATACTACGAGCAGTACTTC.

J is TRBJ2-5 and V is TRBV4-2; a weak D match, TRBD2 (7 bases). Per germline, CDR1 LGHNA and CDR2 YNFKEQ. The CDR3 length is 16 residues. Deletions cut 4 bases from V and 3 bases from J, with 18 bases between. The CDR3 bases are TGTGCCAGCAGCCGAAGGGGGGGGCTAGCGAAAGAGACCCAGTACTTC. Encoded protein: CASSRRGGLAKETQYF.

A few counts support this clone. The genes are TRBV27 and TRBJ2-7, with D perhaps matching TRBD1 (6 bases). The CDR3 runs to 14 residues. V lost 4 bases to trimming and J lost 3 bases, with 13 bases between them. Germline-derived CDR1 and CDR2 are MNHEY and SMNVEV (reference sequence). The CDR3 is CASSSTGHLYEQYF. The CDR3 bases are TGTGCCAGCAGTTCCACGGGACACCTCTACGAGCAGTACTTC.

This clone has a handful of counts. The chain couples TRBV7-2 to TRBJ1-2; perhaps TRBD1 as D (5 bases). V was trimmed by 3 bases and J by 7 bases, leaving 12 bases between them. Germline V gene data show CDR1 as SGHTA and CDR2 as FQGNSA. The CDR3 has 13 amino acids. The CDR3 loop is CASSFRQGSGYTF. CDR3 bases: TGTGCCAGCAGCTTCAGGCAGGGAAGTGGCTACACCTTC.

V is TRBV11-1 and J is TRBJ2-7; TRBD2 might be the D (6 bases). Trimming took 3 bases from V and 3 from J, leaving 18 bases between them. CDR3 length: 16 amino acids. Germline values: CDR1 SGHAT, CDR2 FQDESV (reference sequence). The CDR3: CASSLGRGTEDYEQYF. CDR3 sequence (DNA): TGTGCCAGCAGCTTGGGCCGGGGGACTGAAGACTACGAGCAGTACTTC.

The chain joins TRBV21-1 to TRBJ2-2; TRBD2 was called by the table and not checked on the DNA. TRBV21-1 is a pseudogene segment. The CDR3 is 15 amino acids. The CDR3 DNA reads TGTGCCAGCAGTTCATTTTACTCGAACACCGGGGAGCTGTTTTTT. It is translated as CASSSFYSNTGELFF.

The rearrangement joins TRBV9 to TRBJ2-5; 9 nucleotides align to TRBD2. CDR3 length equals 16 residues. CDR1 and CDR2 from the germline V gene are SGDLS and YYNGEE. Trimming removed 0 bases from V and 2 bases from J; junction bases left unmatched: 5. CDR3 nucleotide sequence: TGTGCCAGCAGCGTAGCCCCTAGCGGGGCTCAAGAGACCCAGTACTTC. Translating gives CASSVAPSGAQETQYF.

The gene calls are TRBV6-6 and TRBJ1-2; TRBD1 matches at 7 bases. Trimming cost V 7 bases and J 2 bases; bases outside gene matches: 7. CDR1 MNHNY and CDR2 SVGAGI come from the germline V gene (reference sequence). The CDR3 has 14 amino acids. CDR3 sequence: CASTITGANYGYTF. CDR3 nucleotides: TGTGCCAGCACCATAACAGGGGCAAACTATGGCTACACCTTC.

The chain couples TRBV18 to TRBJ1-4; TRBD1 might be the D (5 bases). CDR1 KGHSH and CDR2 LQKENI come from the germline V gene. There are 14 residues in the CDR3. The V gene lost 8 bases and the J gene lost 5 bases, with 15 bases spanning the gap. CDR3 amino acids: CASRRRGLNEKLFF. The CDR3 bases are TGTGCCAGCCGGCGTAGGGGCCTCAATGAAAAACTGTTTTTT.

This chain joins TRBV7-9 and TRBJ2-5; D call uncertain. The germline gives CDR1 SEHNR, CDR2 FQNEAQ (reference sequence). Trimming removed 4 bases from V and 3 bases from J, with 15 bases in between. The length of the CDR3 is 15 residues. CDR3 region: CASSSPVPNEETQYF. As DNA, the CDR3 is TGTGCCAGCAGCTCCCCAGTCCCCAACGAAGAGACCCAGTACTTC.

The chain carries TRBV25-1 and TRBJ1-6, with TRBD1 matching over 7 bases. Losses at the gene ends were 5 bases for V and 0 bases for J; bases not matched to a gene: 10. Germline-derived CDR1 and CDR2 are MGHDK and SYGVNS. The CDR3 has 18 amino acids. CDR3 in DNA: TGTGCCAGCAGTCCCCTAGGCAGGGGGAGCTCCTATAATTCACCCCTCCACTTT. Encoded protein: CASSPLGRGSSYNSPLHF.

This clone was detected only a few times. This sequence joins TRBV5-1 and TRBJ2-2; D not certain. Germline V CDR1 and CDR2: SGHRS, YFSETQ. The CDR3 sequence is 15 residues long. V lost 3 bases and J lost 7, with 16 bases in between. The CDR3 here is CASSSWASRYGELFF. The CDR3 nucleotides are TGCGCCAGCAGCTCATGGGCCTCCAGGTACGGGGAGCTGTTTTTT.

In DNA, the CDR3 is TGTGCCTGGAGTATAGCGGGACGCACAGATACGCAGTATTTT. Its protein is CAWSIAGRTDTQYF. V and J are TRBV30 and TRBJ2-3; TRBD2 aligns across 8 bases. The trim removed 2 bases at V and 1 base at J, leaving 2 bases unmatched. This CDR3 region has 14 residues. The germline CDR1 and CDR2 sequences are GTSNPN and SVGIG (reference sequence).

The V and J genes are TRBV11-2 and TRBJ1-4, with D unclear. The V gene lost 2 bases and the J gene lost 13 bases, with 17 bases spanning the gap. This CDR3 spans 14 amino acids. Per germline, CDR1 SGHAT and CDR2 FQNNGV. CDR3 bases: TGTGCCAGCAGCTTAAGTTTTCTTGGGAGTTTACTGTTTTTT. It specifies CASSLSFLGSLLFF.

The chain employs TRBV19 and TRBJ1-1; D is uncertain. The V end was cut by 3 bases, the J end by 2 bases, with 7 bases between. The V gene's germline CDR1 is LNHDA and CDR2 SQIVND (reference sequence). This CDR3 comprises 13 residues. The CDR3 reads CASSMSSNTEAFF. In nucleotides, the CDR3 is TGTGCCAGTAGTATGTCATCAAACACTGAAGCTTTCTTT.

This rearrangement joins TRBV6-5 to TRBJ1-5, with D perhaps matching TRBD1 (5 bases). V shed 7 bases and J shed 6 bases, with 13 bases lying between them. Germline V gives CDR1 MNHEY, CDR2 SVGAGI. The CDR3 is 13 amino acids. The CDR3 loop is CASNRGMGQPQHF. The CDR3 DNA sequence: TGTGCCAGCAATCGGGGGATGGGTCAGCCCCAGCATTTT.

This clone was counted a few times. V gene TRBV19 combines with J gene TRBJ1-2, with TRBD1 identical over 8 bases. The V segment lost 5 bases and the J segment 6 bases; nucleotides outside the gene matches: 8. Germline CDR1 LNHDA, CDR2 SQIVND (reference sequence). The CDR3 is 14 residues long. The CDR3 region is CASSAGGWVNGYTF. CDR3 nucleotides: TGTGCCAGTAGTGCAGGGGGCTGGGTGAATGGCTACACCTTC.

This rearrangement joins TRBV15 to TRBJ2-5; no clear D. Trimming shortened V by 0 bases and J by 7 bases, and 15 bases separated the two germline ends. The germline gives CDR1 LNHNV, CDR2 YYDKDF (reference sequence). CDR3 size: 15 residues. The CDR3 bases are TGTGCCACCAGCAGAGAGGATCCCAGTCGAGGGACCCAGTACTTC. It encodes CATSREDPSRGTQYF.

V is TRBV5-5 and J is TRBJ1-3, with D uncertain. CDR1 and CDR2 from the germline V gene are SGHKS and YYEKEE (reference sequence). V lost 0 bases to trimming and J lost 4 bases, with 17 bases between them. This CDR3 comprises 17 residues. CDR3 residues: CASSLEGGHIAGNTIYF. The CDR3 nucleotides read TGTGCCAGCAGCTTGGAGGGCGGGCATATTGCGGGAAACACCATATATTTT.

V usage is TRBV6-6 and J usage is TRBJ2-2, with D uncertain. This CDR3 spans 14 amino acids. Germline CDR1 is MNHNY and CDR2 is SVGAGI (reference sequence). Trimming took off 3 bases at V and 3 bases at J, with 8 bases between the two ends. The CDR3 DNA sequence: TGTGCCAGCAGTTATTCTAGAGACACCGGGGAGCTGTTTTTT. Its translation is CASSYSRDTGELFF.